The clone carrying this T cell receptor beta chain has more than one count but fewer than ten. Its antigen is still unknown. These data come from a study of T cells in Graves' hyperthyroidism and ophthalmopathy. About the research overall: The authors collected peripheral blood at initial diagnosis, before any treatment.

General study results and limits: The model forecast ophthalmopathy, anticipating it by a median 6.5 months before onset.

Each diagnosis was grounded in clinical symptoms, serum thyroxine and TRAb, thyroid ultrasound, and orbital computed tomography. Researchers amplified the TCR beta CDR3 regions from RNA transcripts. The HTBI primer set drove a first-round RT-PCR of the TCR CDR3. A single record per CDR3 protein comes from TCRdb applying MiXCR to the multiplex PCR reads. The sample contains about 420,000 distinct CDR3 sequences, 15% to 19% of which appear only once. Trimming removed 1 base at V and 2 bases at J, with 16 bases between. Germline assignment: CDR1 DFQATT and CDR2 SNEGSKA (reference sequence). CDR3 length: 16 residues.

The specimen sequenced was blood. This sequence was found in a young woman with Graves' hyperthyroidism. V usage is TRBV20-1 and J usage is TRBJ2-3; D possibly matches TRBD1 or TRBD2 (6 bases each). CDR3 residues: CSARGGQGTSTDTQYF. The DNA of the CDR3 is TGCAGTGCTAGAGGAGGCCAGGGGACTTCCACAGATACGCAGTATTTT.